The 18 T cell receptor beta chains given below trace back to one sample, sequenced in a study of OX40 agonist ivuxolimab in advanced cancers. Libraries were prepared through the immunoSEQ multiplex PCR assay. TCRdb stores this immuneACCESS table with in-frame sequences only. Part of the clones is absent; in the studies checked, under half of the shortfall reflects unresolved V genes, and no reason is known for the rest. In all, the sample holds about 50,000 clones, and around nine tenths of those were seen once. About 11% of the sample belongs to the ten largest clones. This specimen was CD4+ or CD8+ T cells sorted from blood, taken in a trial of the OX40 agonist ivuxolimab. The receptors stem from an adult with an advanced solid tumor such as melanoma, head and neck, liver or kidney cancer.

The sample holds many counts of this clone. The V gene is TRBV6-5, the J gene TRBJ2-7; D is perhaps TRBD1 or TRBD2 (6 bases each). Trimming shortened V by 6 bases and J by 6 bases, and 18 bases separated the two germline ends. The CDR3 is made up of 14 amino acids. CDR1 MNHEY and CDR2 SVGAGI come from the germline V gene. The CDR3 loop reads CASREDRKGLEQYF. The CDR3 DNA reads TGTGCCAGCAGAGAAGACAGGAAGGGACTCGAGCAGTACTTC.

The chain joins TRBV5-1 to TRBJ2-7; 9 bases are a match to TRBD2. The CDR3 runs 16 residues. Germline CDR1 SGHRS, CDR2 YFSETQ. Trimming at V came to 5 bases and at J to 5 bases, leaving 14 bases not matched to a gene. The CDR3 spells CASSSDRAGGPHEQYF. CDR3 bases: TGCGCCAGCAGTTCTGACCGGGCGGGGGGGCCGCACGAGCAGTACTTC.

This clone has just one count. This chain uses TRBV11-2 with TRBJ2-1; D is unresolved. V lost 1 base to trimming and J lost 4 bases, with 14 bases between them. The germline gives CDR1 SGHAT, CDR2 FQNNGV. CDR3 size: 16 residues. DNA of the CDR3: TGTGCCAGCAGCTTAGTGCTGAACCACCGGTACAATGAGCAGTTCTTC. Its protein is CASSLVLNHRYNEQFF.

About this clone: Other DNA variants within this sample encode the same CDR3. This sequence joins TRBV27 and TRBJ2-1, with D maybe TRBD2 (5 bases). CDR3 length: 14 residues. Looked up from germline, CDR1 is MNHEY and CDR2 is SMNVEV (reference sequence). Trimming left V 9 bases short and J 0 bases short, with 12 bases between. CDR3 in amino acids: CASADSSSYNEQFF. In DNA form, the CDR3 reads TGTGCCAGTGCGGACTCAAGCTCCTACAATGAGCAGTTCTTC.

The CDR3: CASSQAQYYSGNTIYF. The CDR3, as DNA: TGCGCCAGCAGCCAGGCGCAGTACTACTCTGGAAACACCATATATTTT. V gene TRBV4-1 combines with J gene TRBJ1-3; D uncertain. This CDR3 has 16 amino acids. The V and J ends lost 3 bases and 0 bases respectively, with 12 bases between them. The germline gives CDR1 MGHRA, CDR2 YSYEKL.

J is TRBJ2-7 and V is TRBV15; 8 bases fit TRBD1. The germline CDR1 and CDR2 sequences are LNHNV and YYDKDF (reference sequence). This CDR3 contains 15 residues. J gave up 2 bases and V 5 bases, and 8 bases lay outside the gene matches. DNA of the CDR3: TGTGCCACCAGCCCCGCGGGGACAGGTACCTACGAGCAGTACTTC. The encoded protein is CATSPAGTGTYEQYF.

This chain links TRBV4-1 with TRBJ1-2; the D gene is possibly TRBD1 (6 bases). V lost 4 bases and J 4 bases, leaving 19 bases between the germline ends. The CDR3 has 16 residues. Germline V gene sequence: CDR1 MGHRA, CDR2 YSYEKL. The CDR3 region is CASSPGRTAPFYGYTF. The CDR3 DNA follows: TGCGCCAGCAGCCCAGGCCGGACAGCCCCGTTCTATGGCTACACCTTC.

V gene TRBV27 combines with J gene TRBJ1-3, with TRBD1 as a possible D gene (5 bases). Deletions cut 6 bases from V and 1 base from J, with 7 bases between. CDR3 length: 13 amino acids. The germline gives CDR1 MNHEY, CDR2 SMNVEV (reference sequence). The CDR3 DNA reads TGTGCCAGCAGGGCAGGGTCTGGAAACACCATATATTTT. Its translation is CASRAGSGNTIYF.

The V gene is TRBV9, the J gene TRBJ2-3, with 9 bases fitting TRBD2. Germline V gene lookup returns CDR1 SGDLS and CDR2 YYNGEE. After removal of 0 bases from V and 6 bases from J, the junction contained 5 bases not matched to a gene. This CDR3 has 15 residues. The CDR3 loop is CASSVGVSGGDTQYF. DNA of the CDR3: TGTGCCAGCAGCGTAGGGGTTAGCGGGGGTGATACGCAGTATTTT. Using reference TRBV9 and TRBJ2-3 for the parts outside the CDR3, the full variable domain is DSGVTQTPKHLITATGQRVTLRCSPRSGDLSVYWYQQSLDQGLQFLIQYYNGEERAKGNILERFSAQQFPDLHSELNLSSLELGDSALYFCASSVGVSGGDTQYFGPGTRLTVL.

This chain joins TRBV9 and TRBJ2-1; 10 bases match TRBD2. Looked up from germline, CDR1 is SGDLS and CDR2 is YYNGEE. The CDR3 is made up of 17 amino acids. Trimming cost V 3 bases and J 5 bases; bases outside gene matches: 11. DNA for the CDR3: TGTGCCAGCAGCGCTGGTGGGGCTAGCGGGGGACACAATGAGCAGTTCTTC. The encoded protein is CASSAGGASGGHNEQFF.

This chain uses TRBV14 with TRBJ1-6; the D is unclear. Germline V CDR1 and CDR2: SGHDN, FVKESK. The ends were cut back, 0 bases at V and 5 bases at J, with 11 bases in the middle. This CDR3 is 16 amino acids long. The CDR3 loop is CASSQDRAADNSPLHF. CDR3 DNA: TGTGCCAGCAGCCAAGATCGCGCAGCAGATAATTCACCCCTCCACTTT.

The gene calls are TRBV7-9 and TRBJ2-3; weak D call: TRBD2 (5 bases). The V gene lost 6 bases and the J gene lost 2 bases, with 15 bases spanning the gap. Germline CDR1 is SEHNR and CDR2 is FQNEAQ (reference sequence). The CDR3 totals 15 residues. Written as DNA, the CDR3 is TGTGCCAGCAGTCGCCCCGACTACAACACAGATACGCAGTATTTT. It translates to CASSRPDYNTDTQYF. Complete variable domain (other parts from reference TRBV7-9 and TRBJ2-3): DTGVSQNPRHKITKRGQNVTFRCDPISEHNRLYWYRQTLGQGPEFLTYFQNEAQLEKSRLLSDRFSAERPKGSFSTLEIQRTEQGDSAMYLCASSRPDYNTDTQYFGPGTRLTVL.

For the CDR3, the DNA is TGTGCCAGAAGCGGGTCAGGAGACTCTGGAAACACCATATATTTT. It is translated as CARSGSGDSGNTIYF. This sequence joins TRBV5-3 and TRBJ1-3, with unresolved D. TRBV5-3 is designated an ORF whose function remains uncertain. The CDR3 contains 15 residues. Trimming left V 4 bases short and J 0 bases short, with 11 bases between.

This chain links TRBV29-1 with TRBJ1-3; D not certain. The CDR3 covers 15 residues. V lost 5 bases to trimming and J lost 0 bases, with 14 bases between them. CDR1 SQVTM and CDR2 ANQGSEA come from the germline V gene. The CDR3 bases are TGCAGCGTTCAGGATTGGGGAAACTCTGGAAACACCATATATTTT. The encoded protein is CSVQDWGNSGNTIYF.

The CDR3 protein is CASSQPLAGGRGDEQFF. CDR3 DNA: TGCGCCAGCAGCCAACCTCTAGCGGGAGGGCGGGGCGATGAGCAGTTCTTC. J is TRBJ2-1 and V is TRBV4-1, with 12 positions matching TRBD2. The CDR3 contains 17 residues. CDR1 is MGHRA, CDR2 YSYEKL, per germline. J gave up 8 bases and V 2 bases, and 10 bases lay outside the gene matches.

The gene calls are TRBV28 and TRBJ2-3; possible D gene TRBD2, 5 bases. This CDR3 is built from 17 residues. V was clipped by 5 bases and J by 0 bases, with 18 bases between them. Germline loops: CDR1 MDHEN, CDR2 SYDVKM. The CDR3 reads CASSTRRAEQSTDTQYF. DNA for the CDR3: TGTGCCAGCAGTACCAGACGAGCGGAACAAAGCACAGATACGCAGTATTTT.

This clone was seen a handful of times. This chain links TRBV7-9 with TRBJ2-1; 8 nucleotides match TRBD1. The V and J ends lost 5 bases and 9 bases, in that order; junction bases with no gene match: 15. The CDR3 has 16 amino acids. Germline V lookup: CDR1 SEHNR, CDR2 FQNEAQ (reference sequence). In nucleotides, the CDR3 is TGTGCCAGCAGCAACCGACAGGGGACCTTTATGGGTGAGCAGTTCTTC. This encodes CASSNRQGTFMGEQFF.

The V gene is TRBV7-9, the J gene TRBJ2-2; D is uncertain. The germline gives CDR1 SEHNR, CDR2 FQNEAQ (reference sequence). V gave up 3 bases and J gave up 6 bases, with 11 bases separating them. This CDR3 region has 14 residues. The CDR3 is CASSFPLGAGELFF. The CDR3, as DNA: TGTGCCAGCAGCTTCCCACTTGGTGCCGGGGAGCTGTTTTTT.